The 16 T cell receptor beta chains below come from one sample, sequenced in a study of OX40 agonist ivuxolimab in advanced cancers. Here immunoSEQ multiplex PCR was the method, and the copy in TCRdb shows in-frame clones only, minus some. This sample has roughly 46,000 clones; around nine tenths occur once, and the top ten carry around 15%. The material sequenced was CD4+ or CD8+ T cells sorted from blood, taken in a trial of the OX40 agonist ivuxolimab. The source of these receptors is an adult with an advanced solid tumor such as melanoma, head and neck, liver or kidney cancer.

This rearrangement joins TRBV6-6 to TRBJ2-5, with unresolved D. Trimming shortened V by 5 bases and J by 3 bases, and 10 bases separated the two germline ends. The CDR3 length is 13 residues. Germline assignment: CDR1 MNHNY and CDR2 SVGAGI (reference sequence). The CDR3 sequence: CASSAETKETQYF. The CDR3 region has the DNA TGTGCCAGCAGTGCAGAGACAAAAGAGACCCAGTACTTC.

This chain connects TRBV5-6 to TRBJ2-5; tentatively, D is TRBD1 (5 bases). The V end was cut by 2 bases, the J end by 3 bases, with 20 bases between. This CDR3 spans 17 amino acids. Germline values: CDR1 SGHDT, CDR2 YYEEEE. The CDR3 protein is CASSFRQTKGFEETQYF. The CDR3, as DNA: TGTGCCAGCAGCTTTAGGCAGACCAAGGGGTTCGAAGAGACCCAGTACTTC.

This chain links TRBV6-6 with TRBJ2-7; 8 bases fit TRBD1. CDR1 is MNHNY and CDR2 is SVGAGI in the germline V gene (reference sequence). J gave up 2 bases and V 4 bases, and 4 bases lay outside the gene matches. The CDR3 sequence is 14 residues long. The CDR3 coding sequence is TGTGCCAGCAGTTGGGGACAGGCCACCTACGAGCAGTACTTC. Amino acid sequence: CASSWGQATYEQYF.

The chain couples TRBV11-3 to TRBJ2-2; perhaps TRBD1 as D (6 bases). The V end was cut by 4 bases, the J end by 5 bases, with 14 bases between. Germline V gene data show CDR1 as SGHNT and CDR2 as YENEEA. The CDR3 has 15 residues. In DNA, the CDR3 is TGTGCCAGCAGCTCCCGACAGGCTGGGACCGGGGAGCTGTTTTTT. Its translation: CASSSRQAGTGELFF.

The chain recombines TRBV6-1 with TRBJ2-3, with a weak D call TRBD2 (6 bases). Trimming pared 4 bases from V and 5 bases from J, leaving 7 bases between. The CDR3 spans 12 residues. CDR1 is MNHNS, CDR2 SASEGT, per germline. The CDR3 DNA reads as TGTGCCAGCAGTGTTAGCGGAGATACGCAGTATTTT. As protein: CASSVSGDTQYF.

The gene calls are TRBV7-9 and TRBJ2-5, with TRBD1 identical over 8 bases. The CDR3 loop spans 15 amino acids. Germline values: CDR1 SEHNR, CDR2 FQNEAQ (reference sequence). J was trimmed by 5 bases and V by 5 bases; bases with no gene match: 10. CDR3 loop: CASSPRQGPGETQYF. The CDR3 region has the DNA TGTGCCAGCAGCCCCCGACAGGGGCCCGGGGAGACCCAGTACTTC. The full variable domain, rest sourced from reference TRBV7-9 and TRBJ2-5, is DTGVSQNPRHKITKRGQNVTFRCDPISEHNRLYWYRQTLGQGPEFLTYFQNEAQLEKSRLLSDRFSAERPKGSFSTLEIQRTEQGDSAMYLCASSPRQGPGETQYFGPGTRLLVL.

The chain recombines TRBV27 with TRBJ2-7, with TRBD2 matching 9 bases. The germline V gene encodes CDR1 MNHEY and CDR2 SMNVEV (reference sequence). CDR3 size: 15 residues. V dropped 0 bases and J dropped 0; count of bases not matched to a gene: 0. CDR3 bases: TGTGCCAGCAGTTTATCACTAGCGGGCTCCTACGAGCAGTACTTC. Its protein is CASSLSLAGSYEQYF.

The chain recombines TRBV7-3 with TRBJ1-1; D gene ambiguous. Per germline, CDR1 SGHTA and CDR2 FQGTGA. The CDR3 length is 13 residues. The germline V and J ends were trimmed by 2 bases and 1 base, with 5 bases remaining between them. CDR3 region: CASSLFGNTEAFF. CDR3 DNA: TGTGCCAGCAGCTTATTTGGGAACACTGAAGCTTTCTTT.

This sequence joins TRBV27 and TRBJ1-1; tentatively, D is TRBD1 (5 bases). The CDR3 is 14 amino acids. The germline V gene has CDR1 MNHEY and CDR2 SMNVEV (reference sequence). Trimming cost V 3 bases and J 2 bases, with 10 bases left between them. Here the CDR3 reads CASSFRGRNTEAFF. In DNA, the CDR3 is TGTGCCAGCAGTTTTAGGGGAAGAAACACTGAAGCTTTCTTT.

J is TRBJ2-3 and V is TRBV27; 9 bases align to TRBD1. Germline lookup yields CDR1 MNHEY and CDR2 SMNVEV (reference sequence). V gave up 3 bases and J gave up 7 bases; unmatched junction bases: 20. The CDR3 sequence is 19 residues long. This CDR3 is CASSFRGGTGPFGGNTQYF. As DNA, the CDR3 is TGTGCCAGCAGTTTTAGGGGAGGGACAGGGCCCTTCGGGGGTAATACGCAGTATTTT.

This chain links TRBV28 with TRBJ1-5; D is uncertain. Germline assignment: CDR1 MDHEN and CDR2 SYDVKM. This CDR3 contains 16 residues. The V and J ends lost 1 base and 5 bases respectively, with 15 bases between them. The CDR3 loop reads CASSLLWVGSYQPQHF. As DNA, the CDR3 is TGTGCCAGCAGTTTATTGTGGGTTGGATCATATCAGCCCCAGCATTTT. The variable domain in full, with the rest retrieved from reference TRBV28 and TRBJ1-5, is DVKVTQSSRYLVKRTGEKVFLECVQDMDHENMFWYRQDPGLGLRLIYFSYDVKMKEKGDIPEGYSVSREKKERFSLILESASTNQTSMYLCASSLLWVGSYQPQHFGDGTRLSIL.

The J gene is TRBJ1-3, the V gene TRBV7-2, with D possibly matching TRBD1 (6 bases). Germline-derived CDR1 and CDR2 are SGHTA and FQGNSA. The V end was cut by 11 bases, the J end by 0 bases, with 11 bases between. The CDR3 has 13 amino acids. CDR3 loop: CALGQFSGNTIYF. The CDR3 nucleotides read TGTGCCCTCGGACAGTTCTCTGGAAACACCATATATTTT.

This clone appeared a single time. The rearrangement links TRBV7-8 to TRBJ2-2; 9 bases map to TRBD2. This CDR3 contains 18 residues. J gave up 4 bases and V 5 bases, and 14 bases lay outside the gene matches. Germline CDR1 and CDR2: SGHVS and FQNEAQ. This CDR3 reads CASSPPRAGGSFTGELFF. CDR3 DNA: TGTGCCAGCAGCCCGCCCAGGGCGGGAGGGTCGTTCACCGGGGAGCTGTTTTTT.

This clone came up once. The rearrangement uses TRBV20-1 and TRBJ2-1; tentatively, D is TRBD2 (5 bases). CDR1 and CDR2 from the germline V gene are DFQATT and SNEGSKA (reference sequence). The germline V and J ends were trimmed by 3 bases and 6 bases, with 6 bases remaining between them. The CDR3 is made up of 11 amino acids. The CDR3 nucleotides are TGCAGTGCTAGCGAGGGCAATGAGCAGTTCTTC. Translation gives CSASEGNEQFF.

J is TRBJ2-5 and V is TRBV7-2; the D gene is possibly TRBD1 (7 bases). The CDR3 runs 15 residues. Per the germline V gene, CDR1 is SGHTA and CDR2 is FQGNSA. Trimming pared 4 bases from V and 5 bases from J, leaving 17 bases between. The CDR3 is CASSSNRGGGETQYF. Written as DNA, the CDR3 is TGTGCCAGCAGCTCGAACAGGGGCGGAGGGGAGACCCAGTACTTC.

This clone was recorded once. The chain combines TRBV27 with TRBJ2-7; 8 bases fit TRBD1. The CDR3 runs to 16 residues. Germline-derived CDR1 and CDR2 are MNHEY and SMNVEV (reference sequence). The V and J ends lost 6 bases and 1 base, in that order; junction bases with no gene match: 11. This CDR3 is CASREYPGTGSYEQYF. CDR3 sequence (DNA): TGTGCCAGCAGGGAATACCCCGGGACAGGTTCCTACGAGCAGTACTTC.